This entry lists 19 T cell receptor beta chains sequenced from one sample in a study of blood T cells in healthy people across ages. With a J-beta primer mix and a sample-barcoded 5' primer, a second PCR ran about 7 to 11 cycles. TCRdb re-called the 5' RACE reads through MiXCR, storing one row per CDR3 protein. The profile shows fewer than 950,000 distinct CDR3 sequences, roughly 50% of them singletons. Sequencing was done on a sample of blood. The receptor source for this set is a man aged 80 or over in good health.

This clonotype was counted only a few times. This chain connects TRBV25-1 to TRBJ1-4; perhaps TRBD1 as D (6 bases). Trimming removed 1 base from V and 8 bases from J, with 11 bases in between. This CDR3 comprises 14 residues. CDR1 and CDR2 from the germline V gene are MGHDK and SYGVNS. The CDR3 loop reads CASSESGGYEKLFF. CDR3 DNA sequence: TGTGCCAGCAGTGAATCGGGGGGCTACGAAAAACTGTTTTTT.

The chain couples TRBV5-1 to TRBJ1-4, with 10 bases fitting TRBD1. The CDR3 has 17 amino acids. The V and J ends lost 3 bases and 5 bases, in that order; junction bases with no gene match: 10. CDR1 and CDR2 from the germline V gene are SGHRS and YFSETQ. CDR3: CASSSEPPGQGNEKLFF. Written as DNA, the CDR3 is TGCGCCAGCAGCTCGGAACCCCCGGGACAGGGGAATGAAAAACTGTTTTTT.

This clonotype has only a few counts. One end of the junction does not line up with germline, which may come from a read error. This chain links TRBV24-1 with TRBJ2-7, with 7 bases identical to TRBD2. The germline V gene encodes CDR1 KGHDR and CDR2 SFDVKD. The length of the CDR3 is 15 residues. The CDR3 bases are TGTGCCACCAGTAGCTCAGAGCGGGGATCCTACAAGCAGTACTTC. The encoded protein is CATSSSERGSYKQYF.

CDR3 coding DNA: TGTGCCAGCAGTGGGGGAGAGGAATTTCAGGTACCGTCTTTCTATCAGCCCCAGCATTTT. Its protein is CASSGGEEFQVPSFYQPQHF. V usage is TRBV28 and J usage is TRBJ1-5, with D possibly matching TRBD1 (5 bases). The CDR3 has 20 amino acids. V shed 5 bases and J shed 5 bases, with 31 bases lying between them. Germline lookup yields CDR1 MDHEN and CDR2 SYDVKM.

The rearrangement joins TRBV10-3 to TRBJ2-1, with D tentatively TRBD1 or TRBD2 (7 bases each). CDR1 is ENHRY, CDR2 SYGVKD, per germline. The CDR3 is made up of 13 amino acids. V was trimmed by 7 bases and J by 7 bases, leaving 14 bases between them. CDR3 nucleotide sequence: TGTGCCATCACCCCGCAGGGGGGGAATGAGCAGTTCTTC. It is translated as CAITPQGGNEQFF.

This chain uses TRBV18 with TRBJ2-6; 10 bases match TRBD1. The CDR3 has 19 residues. Germline CDR1 and CDR2: KGHSH and LQKENI. The junction had 8 bases not matched to a gene; V was cut back by 3 bases and J by 0 bases. CDR3 sequence: CASSPRTGGPISGANVLTF. In nucleotides, the CDR3 is TGTGCCAGCTCACCCCGGACAGGGGGGCCAATCTCTGGGGCCAACGTCCTGACTTTC.

In its sample, this clonotype was seen a few times. V is TRBV20-1 and J is TRBJ2-7; TRBD2 aligns across 7 bases. Germline CDR1 reads DFQATT; CDR2 reads SNEGSKA (reference sequence). Trimming took 0 bases from V and 5 from J; bases not matched to a gene: 16. This CDR3 contains 17 residues. DNA for the CDR3: TGCAGTGCTAGAGATCGTTTAGGGCGGGAGATCAGGAACGAGCAGTACTTC. It translates to CSARDRLGREIRNEQYF.

The rearrangement links TRBV9 to TRBJ2-5; 9 nucleotides agree with TRBD1. V trimming: 3 bases; J trimming: 11 bases; junction bases outside the gene matches: 17. CDR3 length: 16 amino acids. CDR1 is SGDLS and CDR2 is YYNGEE in the germline V gene. The DNA of the CDR3 is TGTGCCAGCAGCGCCAGGGACAGGGCAAAGGTAGTGGAGCAGTACTTC. This translates into CASSARDRAKVVEQYF.

On this clonotype itself: At one end the junction does not follow the germline gene, possibly because of a read error. The CDR3: CASSQGLAGGLYNEQLF. The CDR3 DNA is TGTGCCAGCAGTCAGGGACTAGCGGGAGGCCTTTACAATGAGCAGTTATTC. The chain carries TRBV27 and TRBJ2-1; 15 bases align to TRBD2. CDR3 length: 17 amino acids. The germline CDR1 and CDR2 sequences are MNHEY and SMNVEV (reference sequence).

The chain has TRBV20-1 and TRBJ2-7, with 9 nucleotides matching TRBD2. There are 14 residues in the CDR3. Germline lookup yields CDR1 DFQATT and CDR2 SNEGSKA (reference sequence). V was pared by 4 bases and J by 0 bases, with 4 bases of the junction left unmatched. Here the CDR3 reads CSATTSGRSYEQYF. CDR3 nucleotides: TGCAGTGCTACGACTAGCGGACGCTCCTACGAGCAGTACTTC.

The genes are TRBV12-3 or TRBV12-4 and TRBJ2-7; 10 bases fit TRBD1. V trimming: 2 bases; J trimming: 4 bases; junction bases outside the gene matches: 8. The CDR3 runs to 16 residues. The CDR3 sequence: CASSLSWDRGLYEQYF. The CDR3 coding sequence is TGTGCCAGCAGTTTATCCTGGGACAGGGGTCTTTACGAGCAGTACTTC.

This clonotype was seen more than once but under ten times. V and J are TRBV4-2 and TRBJ2-7; D not certain. The V gene's germline CDR1 is LGHNA and CDR2 YNFKEQ. The CDR3 loop spans 14 amino acids. V gave up 0 bases and J gave up 1 base, with 7 bases separating them. CDR3 DNA: TGTGCCAGCAGCCAAGAGCTGGTTTCCTACGAGCAGTACTTC. It specifies CASSQELVSYEQYF.

This clonotype was detected only a few times. CDR3 amino acids: CSARKQGASYEQYF. CDR3 coding DNA: TGCAGTGCTAGGAAACAGGGGGCCTCCTACGAGCAGTACTTC. This chain links TRBV20-1 with TRBJ2-7; TRBD1 aligns across 9 bases. J was trimmed by 0 bases and V by 3 bases; bases with no gene match: 3. The length of the CDR3 is 14 residues. Germline lookup yields CDR1 DFQATT and CDR2 SNEGSKA (reference sequence).

This clonotype showed up just a few times. In DNA form, the CDR3 reads TGCAGTGCTAGGCCTACGGCACTATCTAATGAAAAACTGTTTTTT. Translation gives CSARPTALSNEKLFF. V usage is TRBV20-1 and J usage is TRBJ1-4; no definite D call. Trimming took off 3 bases at V and 3 bases at J, with 14 bases between the two ends. The CDR3 consists of 15 residues. Germline CDR1 and CDR2: DFQATT and SNEGSKA (reference sequence).

This clonotype has a handful of counts. J is TRBJ1-2 and V is TRBV5-1; D is uncertain. The CDR3 extends over 14 amino acids. Germline V gives CDR1 SGHRS, CDR2 YFSETQ. The V gene lost 4 bases and the J gene lost 5 bases, with 15 bases spanning the gap. In nucleotides, the CDR3 is TGCGCCAGCAGCCCTAATGGGGAGGAGTATGGCTACACCTTC. Amino acids: CASSPNGEEYGYTF.

V is TRBV20-1 and J is TRBJ2-1; D is uncertain. CDR1 and CDR2 (germline): DFQATT, SNEGSKA (reference sequence). This CDR3 region has 14 residues. Deletions cut 0 bases from V and 6 bases from J, with 12 bases between. CDR3 protein: CSARDLPEFNEQFF. CDR3 in DNA: TGCAGTGCTAGAGATCTCCCCGAGTTCAATGAGCAGTTCTTC.

The rearrangement links TRBV3-1 to TRBJ2-1, with D perhaps TRBD2 (6 bases). V was trimmed by 0 bases and J by 7 bases, leaving 19 bases between them. CDR3 size: 17 residues. Germline CDR1 and CDR2: LGHDT and YNNKEL (reference sequence). CDR3 DNA sequence: TGTGCCAGCAGCCAAGAGCATCCCGGGAGTCTAAGGAATGAGCAGTTCTTC. Its protein product is CASSQEHPGSLRNEQFF.

The gene calls are TRBV15 and TRBJ2-7; D may be TRBD2 (5 bases). Germline CDR1 is LNHNV and CDR2 is YYDKDF (reference sequence). This CDR3 contains 13 residues. Deletions cut 5 bases from V and 3 bases from J, with 11 bases between. This CDR3 is CATSLEGSYEQYF. CDR3 coding DNA: TGTGCCACCAGCCTAGAGGGCAGCTACGAGCAGTACTTC.

The chain carries TRBV5-1 and TRBJ2-3; 9 positions match TRBD2. CDR1 SGHRS and CDR2 YFSETQ come from the germline V gene. Unmatched junction bases numbered 9, after V lost 0 bases and J lost 4 bases. This CDR3 has 17 residues. Written as DNA, the CDR3 is TGCGCCAGCAGCTTGGATAGGGCTAGCGGGACGGCAGATACGCAGTATTTT. It is translated as CASSLDRASGTADTQYF.